This T cell receptor beta chain was captured by sequencing in a study of shared clonotypes between healthy human individuals (dated by TCRdb to the early 2020s). For context, the study as a whole: The cohort comprised two women and a few men aged 18 to 49 years. For each donor, CD4 naive and CD4 memory were each run on three plates, CD8 naive on two plates, and CD8 memory on one plate. To estimate repertoire size and how much clonotypes are shared between individuals, the study performed deep sequencing of blood TCR repertoires from 4 to 6 healthy adults. Libraries were prepared and TCR repertoires were sequenced by different laboratories using diverse techniques, in order to increase sequencing depth and limit assay-specific biases. Leukapheresis yielded between about 0.85 and 9.5 billion PBMCs per donor. Here is what the overall study found, with its caveats: Sampling was restricted to blood, and TCR repertoires in tissue are likely to differ from TCR repertoires in blood. The small number of donors limited the genetic and exposure-history diversity represented. Naive subsets generally had larger estimated clonotype richness than memory subsets did. Pairwise subsampling indicated that sequencing depth was expected to affect the degree of clonotype sharing among donors. Even with the large sequencing depth, rarefaction of the sorted-subset datasets indicated that sequencing was incomplete. Across several donors, approximately 5% of naive CD4, roughly 3.8% of naive CD8, about 2.3% of memory CD4, and about 0.4% of memory CD8 clonotypes were shared. Higher generation probabilities were observed for clonotypes shared by all four sorted-subset donors than for non-shared clonotypes.

The donors were healthy, HIV-negative adults who had no recently reported acute infections or vaccinations. Only Caucasian adults living in Nashville, Tennessee, USA were represented among the donors. CD4+ T cells were enriched through magnetic negative selection, after which naive cells were positively selected on CD45RA and the remaining negative fraction served as the memory subset. After blood collection by leukapheresis, PBMCs were isolated using Ficoll-Histopaque density gradient centrifugation and then cryopreserved in the vapor phase of liquid nitrogen. Analytical flow cytometry was used to check the purity and quantity of every magnetically sorted T cell population. From each sorted fraction, genomic DNA was isolated and quantified by UV absorbance on a Nanodrop 2000c. Remarks on this clone: The target of this receptor is not known. One base away there is no much larger clone; base qualities are not given.

For this chain, trimming is 6 bases at the V end and 9 bases at the J end, and the number of junction bases without a gene match is 5. Sequences MNHEY (CDR1) and SVGAGI (CDR2) are obtained from the germline V gene. Including the terminal cysteine and phenylalanine, the CDR3 comprises 13 residues. The only DNA kept is the CDR3, 39 bases in frame from the first base. Using the deep immunoSEQ assay, multiplex PCR amplified TCR CDR3 regions from genomic DNA. Genomic DNA extracted from each cell subset was distributed evenly over all wells of several immunoSEQ 96-well plates, and each plate served as one replicate. For sorted subsets, about 200 ng genomic DNA, equal to tens of thousands of T cell genomes, was loaded into each replicate PCR. Purified libraries were quantified with a Qubit 3.0 fluorometer, sized on a Bioanalyzer 2100, and re-quantified with the KAPA Library Quantification kit. Every immunoSEQ 96-well plate was sequenced on a dedicated single-read 150-cycle Illumina NextSeq 550 flow cell. The source study handled its data this way. The immunoSEQ output contained only junctional sequences without quality scores, so filtering could not match that applied to full-length reads. To assign V/J genes and CDR3, sequences were annotated using PyIR, a Python wrapper for IgBLAST v1.9, with IMGT germline references. Reads were filtered out if the reads had weak V/J assignments (E-value above 1e-6), no CDR3, stop codons, out-of-frame junctions, or ambiguous translated residues. A V3J clonotype was defined by an identical inferred V gene, J gene, and CDR3 amino acid sequence. To compute the percentage overlap between repertoires, the number of shared unique clonotypes was divided by the size of the smaller repertoire. Three approaches were used to assess repertoire richness: RTK rarefaction, the Chao1 estimator, and Recon v2.1 estimates of unobserved clonotypes. OLGA was used to compute generation probabilities for all TCRbeta clonotypes that the gDNA method yielded from a few donors. This is the immuneACCESS table as TCRdb keeps it, with only in-frame sequences that have V and J called. A part of the clones is gone; compared with another copy, unresolved V genes explain less than half, and the rest is unexplained. D and trimming come from the DNA, and the V and J calls and clone size come from that table. The sample contains 2 million to 2.5 million clones, just under 95% of them found a single time. The ten largest clones add up to 0.37% of the sample.

Sequencing was done on a sample of naive CD4+ T cells from PBMCs. The sample's cell subset or site label, in plain terms: CD45RA+ positively selected. This TCR derives from a man aged 18 to 29 in good health. Some clones in this sample may be carry-over from other donors' samples. Recombination linked TRBV6-5 to TRBJ2-1; 10 bases in the junction line up with TRBD1. The CDR3 here reads CASRGQGLGEQFF. The nucleotides are TGTGCCAGCAGGGGACAGGGGCTGGGTGAGCAGTTCTTC.